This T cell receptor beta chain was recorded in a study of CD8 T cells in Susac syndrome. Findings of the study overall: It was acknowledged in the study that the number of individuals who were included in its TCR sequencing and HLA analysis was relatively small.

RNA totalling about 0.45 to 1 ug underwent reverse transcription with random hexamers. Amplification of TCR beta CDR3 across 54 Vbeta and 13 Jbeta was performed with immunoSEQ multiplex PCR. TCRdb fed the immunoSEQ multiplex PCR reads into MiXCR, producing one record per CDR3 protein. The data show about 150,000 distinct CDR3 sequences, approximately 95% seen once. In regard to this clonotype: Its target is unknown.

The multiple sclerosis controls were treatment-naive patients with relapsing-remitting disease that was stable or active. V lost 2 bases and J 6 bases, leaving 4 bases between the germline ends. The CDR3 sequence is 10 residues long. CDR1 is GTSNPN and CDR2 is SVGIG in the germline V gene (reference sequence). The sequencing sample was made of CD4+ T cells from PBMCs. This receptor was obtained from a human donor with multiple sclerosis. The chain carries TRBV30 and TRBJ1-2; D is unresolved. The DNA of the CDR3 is TGTGCCTGGAGTAGGAATGGCTACACCTTC. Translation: CAWSRNGYTF.